This T cell receptor (beta chain) was sequenced in a study of shared clonotypes between healthy human individuals. Study at large: Samples came from a couple of female and a few male donors aged 18 to 49.

Concerning this clone itself: The antigen remains undetermined.

Per the germline V gene, CDR1 is SGDLS and CDR2 is YYNGEE. V shed 4 bases, J shed 4 bases, and the junction held 7 bases outside the gene matches. The CDR3 spans 15 residues. CD45RO negativity and positive selection for CCR7 defined naive CD8 cells, a population that excluded terminally differentiated effector memory CD45RA+ cells. This was a deep-level run. Sequenced by immunoSEQ multiplex PCR; TCRdb stores in-frame clones only, minus some. The table has under 2,000,000 clones, about 95% seen once. Points from the study as a whole: Clonotypes not shared had lower generation probabilities than those common to all four donors. As a rule, naive subsets had a larger estimated richness than memory subsets.

The clonotype originates from a man aged 18 to 30 in good health. The gene calls are TRBV9 and TRBJ2-5, with 10 bases matching TRBD1. The sequencing sample was made of naive CD8+ T cells sorted from blood. In nucleotides, the CDR3 is TGTGCCAGCAGCAAAGGGACAGGGGTCGGAGAGACCCAGTACTTC. It translates to CASSKGTGVGETQYF.